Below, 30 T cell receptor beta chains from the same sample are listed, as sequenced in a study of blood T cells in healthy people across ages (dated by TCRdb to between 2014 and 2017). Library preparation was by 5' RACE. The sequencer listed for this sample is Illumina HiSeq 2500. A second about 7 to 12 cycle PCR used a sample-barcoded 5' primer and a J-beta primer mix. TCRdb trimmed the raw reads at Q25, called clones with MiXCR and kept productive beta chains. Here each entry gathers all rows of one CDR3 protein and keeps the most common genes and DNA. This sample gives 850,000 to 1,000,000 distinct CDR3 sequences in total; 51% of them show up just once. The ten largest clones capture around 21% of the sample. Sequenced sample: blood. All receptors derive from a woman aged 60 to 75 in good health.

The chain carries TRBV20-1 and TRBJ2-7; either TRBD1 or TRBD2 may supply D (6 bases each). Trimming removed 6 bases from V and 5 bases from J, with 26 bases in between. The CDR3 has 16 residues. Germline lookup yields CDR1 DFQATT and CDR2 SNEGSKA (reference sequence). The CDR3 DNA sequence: TGCAGTGCAGGGGAAAATCGGGGGCGCGTCGGCGACGAGCAGTACTTC. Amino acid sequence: CSAGENRGRVGDEQYF.

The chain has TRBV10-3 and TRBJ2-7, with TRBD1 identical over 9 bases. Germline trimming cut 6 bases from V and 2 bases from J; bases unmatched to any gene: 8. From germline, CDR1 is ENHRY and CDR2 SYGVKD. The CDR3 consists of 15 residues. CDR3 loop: CAIRQPGQGAYEQYF. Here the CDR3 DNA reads TGTGCCATCAGGCAACCGGGACAGGGTGCCTACGAGCAGTACTTC.

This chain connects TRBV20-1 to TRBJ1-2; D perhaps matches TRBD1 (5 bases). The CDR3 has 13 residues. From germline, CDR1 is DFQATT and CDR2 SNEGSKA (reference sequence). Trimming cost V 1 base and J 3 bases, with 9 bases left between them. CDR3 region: CSARVGGDYGYTF. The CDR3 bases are TGCAGTGCTAGAGTTGGGGGGGACTATGGCTACACCTTC.

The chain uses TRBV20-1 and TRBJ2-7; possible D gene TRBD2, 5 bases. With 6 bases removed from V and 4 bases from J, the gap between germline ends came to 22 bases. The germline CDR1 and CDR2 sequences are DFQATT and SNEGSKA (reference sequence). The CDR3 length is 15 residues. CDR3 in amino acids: CSAEPWAFGGYEQYF. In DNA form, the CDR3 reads TGCAGTGCAGAACCGTGGGCGTTTGGAGGTTACGAGCAGTACTTC.

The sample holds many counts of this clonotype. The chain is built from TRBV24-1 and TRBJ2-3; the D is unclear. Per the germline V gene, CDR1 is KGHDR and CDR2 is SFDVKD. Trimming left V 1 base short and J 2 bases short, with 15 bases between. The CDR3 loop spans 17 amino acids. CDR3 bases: TGTGCCACCAGTGATTTCCCGACTCGCGGAAACACAGATACGCAGTATTTT. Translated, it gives CATSDFPTRGNTDTQYF.

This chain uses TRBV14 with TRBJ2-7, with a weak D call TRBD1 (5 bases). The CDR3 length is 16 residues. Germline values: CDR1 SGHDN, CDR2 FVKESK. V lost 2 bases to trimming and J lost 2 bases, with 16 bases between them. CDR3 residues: CASSQWKGQKAYEQYF. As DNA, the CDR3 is TGTGCCAGCAGCCAATGGAAGGGGCAAAAGGCCTACGAGCAGTACTTC.

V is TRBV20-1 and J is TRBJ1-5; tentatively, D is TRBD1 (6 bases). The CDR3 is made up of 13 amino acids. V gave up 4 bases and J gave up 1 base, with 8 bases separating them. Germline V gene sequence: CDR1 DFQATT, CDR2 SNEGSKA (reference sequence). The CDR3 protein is CSATQGSNQPQHF. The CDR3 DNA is TGCAGTGCTACACAGGGAAGCAATCAGCCCCAGCATTTT.

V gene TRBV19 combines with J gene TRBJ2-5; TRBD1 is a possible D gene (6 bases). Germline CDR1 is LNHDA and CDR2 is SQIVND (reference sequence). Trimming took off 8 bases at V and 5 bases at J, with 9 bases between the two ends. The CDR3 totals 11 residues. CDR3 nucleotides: TGTGCCAGTTGGACAGCGGAGACCCAGTACTTC. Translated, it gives CASWTAETQYF.

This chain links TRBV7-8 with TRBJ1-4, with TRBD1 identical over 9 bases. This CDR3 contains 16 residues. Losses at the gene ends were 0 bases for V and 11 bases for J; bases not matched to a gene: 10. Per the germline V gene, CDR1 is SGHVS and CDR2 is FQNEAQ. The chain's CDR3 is CASSLAATGGLMKLFF. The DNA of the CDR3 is TGTGCCAGCAGCTTAGCGGCGACAGGGGGATTGATGAAACTGTTTTTT.

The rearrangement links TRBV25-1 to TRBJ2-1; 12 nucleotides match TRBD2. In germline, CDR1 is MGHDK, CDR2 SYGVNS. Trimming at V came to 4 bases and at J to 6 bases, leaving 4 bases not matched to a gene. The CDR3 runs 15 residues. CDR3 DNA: TGTGCCAGCAGTGGACCTAGCGGGAGGGTCAATGAGCAGTTCTTC. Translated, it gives CASSGPSGRVNEQFF.

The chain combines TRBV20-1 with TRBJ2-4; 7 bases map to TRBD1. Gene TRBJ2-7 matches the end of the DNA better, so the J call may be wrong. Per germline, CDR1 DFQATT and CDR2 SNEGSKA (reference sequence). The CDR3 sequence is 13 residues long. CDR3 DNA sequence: TGCAGTGCAATGGACAGGTACCTCGACGAGCAGTACTTC. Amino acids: CSAMDRYLDEQYF.

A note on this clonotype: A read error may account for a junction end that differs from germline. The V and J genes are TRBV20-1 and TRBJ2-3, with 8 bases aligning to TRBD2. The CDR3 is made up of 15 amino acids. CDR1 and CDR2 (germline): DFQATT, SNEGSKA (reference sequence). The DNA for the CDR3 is TGCAGTGCTAGAGTGGGTAGCGGGGTCACAGATACGCAGAATTTT. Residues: CSARVGSGVTDTQNF.

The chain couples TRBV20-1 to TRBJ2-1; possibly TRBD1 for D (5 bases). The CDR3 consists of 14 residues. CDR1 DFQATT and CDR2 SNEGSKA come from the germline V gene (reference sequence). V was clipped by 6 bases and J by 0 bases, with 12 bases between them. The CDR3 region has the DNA TGCAGTGCCCAGACAGACGCCTCCTACAATGAGCAGTTCTTC. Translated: CSAQTDASYNEQFF.

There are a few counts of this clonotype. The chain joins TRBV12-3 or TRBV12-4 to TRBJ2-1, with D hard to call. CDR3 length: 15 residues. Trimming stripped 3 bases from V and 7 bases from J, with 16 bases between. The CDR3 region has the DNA TGTGCCAGCAGTTTGGGCCACGTCGTTGGGAATGAGCAGTTCTTC. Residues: CASSLGHVVGNEQFF.

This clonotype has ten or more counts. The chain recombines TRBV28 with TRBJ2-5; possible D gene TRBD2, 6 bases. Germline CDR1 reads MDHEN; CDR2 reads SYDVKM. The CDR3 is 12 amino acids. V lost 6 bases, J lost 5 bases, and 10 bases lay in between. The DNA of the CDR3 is TGTGCCAGCAGGACTAGTCTCGAGACCCAGTACTTC. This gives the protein CASRTSLETQYF. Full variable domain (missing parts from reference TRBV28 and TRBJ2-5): DVKVTQSSRYLVKRTGEKVFLECVQDMDHENMFWYRQDPGLGLRLIYFSYDVKMKEKGDIPEGYSVSREKKERFSLILESASTNQTSMYLCASRTSLETQYFGPGTRLLVL.

CDR3 sequence reads: CASSLGTQFTDTQYF. The CDR3 DNA reads TGCGCCAGCAGCTTGGGGACGCAGTTCACAGATACGCAGTATTTT. This chain joins TRBV5-1 and TRBJ2-3; D is ambiguous. Germline V gives CDR1 SGHRS, CDR2 YFSETQ. Trimming left V 0 bases short and J 2 bases short, with 10 bases between. This CDR3 contains 15 residues.

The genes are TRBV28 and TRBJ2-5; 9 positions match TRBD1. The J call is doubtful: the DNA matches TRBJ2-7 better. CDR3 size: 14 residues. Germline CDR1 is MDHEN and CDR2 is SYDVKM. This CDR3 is CASRSPGQGNEQYF. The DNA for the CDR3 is TGTGCCAGCAGATCCCCGGGACAGGGAAACGAGCAGTACTTC.

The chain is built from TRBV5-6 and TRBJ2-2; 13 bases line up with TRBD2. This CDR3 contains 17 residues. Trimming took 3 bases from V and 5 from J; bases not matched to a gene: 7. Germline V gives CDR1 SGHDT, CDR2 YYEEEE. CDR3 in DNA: TGTGCCAGCAGCTCCTACGGACTAGCGGGAGAAACCGGGGAGCTGTTTTTT. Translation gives CASSSYGLAGETGELFF.

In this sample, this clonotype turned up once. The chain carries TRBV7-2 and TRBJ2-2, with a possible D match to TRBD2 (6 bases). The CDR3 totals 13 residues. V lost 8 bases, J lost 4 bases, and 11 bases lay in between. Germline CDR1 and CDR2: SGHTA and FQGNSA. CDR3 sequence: CASGAGPTGELFF. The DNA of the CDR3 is TGTGCCAGCGGGGCGGGACCCACCGGGGAGCTGTTTTTT.

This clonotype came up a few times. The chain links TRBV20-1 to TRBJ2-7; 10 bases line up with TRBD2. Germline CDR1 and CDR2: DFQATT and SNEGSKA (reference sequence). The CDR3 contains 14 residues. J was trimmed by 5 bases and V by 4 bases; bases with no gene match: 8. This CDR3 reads CSAINAGTSDEQYF. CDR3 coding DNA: TGCAGTGCTATAAACGCCGGGACTAGCGACGAGCAGTACTTC.

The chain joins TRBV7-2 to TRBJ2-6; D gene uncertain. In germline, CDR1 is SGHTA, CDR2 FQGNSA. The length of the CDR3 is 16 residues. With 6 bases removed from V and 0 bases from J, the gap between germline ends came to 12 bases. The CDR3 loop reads CASSFPRRSGANVLTF. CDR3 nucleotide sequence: TGTGCCAGCAGTTTCCCACGGCGCTCTGGGGCCAACGTCCTGACTTTC.

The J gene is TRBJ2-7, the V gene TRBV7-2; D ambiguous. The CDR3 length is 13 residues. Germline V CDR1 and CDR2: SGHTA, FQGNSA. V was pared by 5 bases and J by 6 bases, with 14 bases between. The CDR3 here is CASSQGPTLEQYF. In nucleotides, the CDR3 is TGTGCCAGCAGCCAAGGACCCACCCTCGAGCAGTACTTC.

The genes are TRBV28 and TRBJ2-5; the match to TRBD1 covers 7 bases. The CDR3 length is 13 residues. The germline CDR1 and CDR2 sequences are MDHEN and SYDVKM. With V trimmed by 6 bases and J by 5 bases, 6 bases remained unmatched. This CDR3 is CASSFDRDETQYF. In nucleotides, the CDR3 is TGTGCCAGCAGCTTCGACAGGGATGAGACCCAGTACTTC.

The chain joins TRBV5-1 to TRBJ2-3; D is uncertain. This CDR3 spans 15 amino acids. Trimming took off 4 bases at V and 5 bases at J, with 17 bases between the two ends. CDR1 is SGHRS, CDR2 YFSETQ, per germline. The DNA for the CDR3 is TGCGCCAGCAGCCCCCAAATAGTGGGCCGAGATACGCAGTATTTT. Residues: CASSPQIVGRDTQYF.

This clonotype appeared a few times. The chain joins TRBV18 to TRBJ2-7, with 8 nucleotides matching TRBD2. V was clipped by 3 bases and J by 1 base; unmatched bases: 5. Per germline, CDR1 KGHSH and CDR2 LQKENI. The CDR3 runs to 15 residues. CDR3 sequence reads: CASSPIAGRSYEQYF. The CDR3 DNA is TGTGCCAGCTCACCGATAGCGGGGAGGTCCTACGAGCAGTACTTC.

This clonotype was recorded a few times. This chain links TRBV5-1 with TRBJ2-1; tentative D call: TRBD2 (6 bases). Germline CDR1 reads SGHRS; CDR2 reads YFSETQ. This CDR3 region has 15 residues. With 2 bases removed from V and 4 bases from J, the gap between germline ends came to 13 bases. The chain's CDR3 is CASSFGQGLYNEQFF. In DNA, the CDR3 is TGCGCCAGCAGCTTTGGTCAGGGACTTTACAATGAGCAGTTCTTC.

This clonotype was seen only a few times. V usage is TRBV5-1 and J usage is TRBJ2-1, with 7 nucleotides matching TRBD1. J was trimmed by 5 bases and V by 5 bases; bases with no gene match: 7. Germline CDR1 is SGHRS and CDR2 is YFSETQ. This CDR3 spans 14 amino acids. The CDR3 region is CASRRGRVHNEQFF. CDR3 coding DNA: TGCGCCAGCAGAAGGGGGCGGGTTCACAATGAGCAGTTCTTC.

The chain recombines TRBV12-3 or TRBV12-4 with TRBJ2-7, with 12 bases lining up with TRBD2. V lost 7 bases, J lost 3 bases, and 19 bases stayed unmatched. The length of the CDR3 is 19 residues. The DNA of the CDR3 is TGTGCCAGCACCGGGGCCGGGACTAGCGGGCCAACATCCCACTACGAGCAGTACTTC. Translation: CASTGAGTSGPTSHYEQYF.

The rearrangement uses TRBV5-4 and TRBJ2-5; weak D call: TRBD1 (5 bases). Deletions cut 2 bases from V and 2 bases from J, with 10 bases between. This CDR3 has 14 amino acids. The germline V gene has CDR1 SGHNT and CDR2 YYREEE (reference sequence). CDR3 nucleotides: TGTGCCAGCAGCTTCGGACACCTGCAAGAGACCCAGTACTTC. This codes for CASSFGHLQETQYF. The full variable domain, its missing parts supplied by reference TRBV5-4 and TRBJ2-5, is ETGVTQSPTHLIKTRGQQVTLRCSSQSGHNTVSWYQQALGQGPQFIFQYYREEENGRGNFPPRFSGLQFPNYSSELNVNALELDDSALYLCASSFGHLQETQYFGPGTRLLVL.

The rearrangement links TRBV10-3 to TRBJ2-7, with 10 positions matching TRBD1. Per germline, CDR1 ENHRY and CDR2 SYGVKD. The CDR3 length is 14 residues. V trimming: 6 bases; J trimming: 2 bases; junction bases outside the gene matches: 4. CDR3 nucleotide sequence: TGTGCCATCAGCCCAGGACAGGGGGCCTACGAGCAGTACTTC. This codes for CAISPGQGAYEQYF.